The present T cell receptor beta chain was sequenced within a study of T cell responses to AZD1222 COVID-19 vaccine. Across the whole study: Second-dose intervals of approximately 4 or approximately 12 weeks were pooled. Study conclusions and caveats: Clonal diversity was possibly underestimated, and white British individuals and females predominated among donors. Spike-specific TCRs gained breadth and depth after people received two AZD1222 doses. Researchers report vaccine-associated CD4 TCRs spanning spike, with dominance at 160-218 and 743-854.

This CDR3 has 16 residues. V was clipped by 2 bases and J by 3 bases; unmatched bases: 9. Germline V CDR1 and CDR2: SEHNR, FQNEAQ (reference sequence). Repertoires were generated with immunoSEQ multiplex PCR, while TCRdb's copy carries only in-frame clones and drops some. This table holds 100,000 to 150,000 clones, 80% to 90% found once. In regard to this clone: The antigen is undetermined.

The receptor's source is an adult in good health. The material sequenced was peripheral blood, taken on day 0 of AZD1222 vaccination. The gene calls are TRBV7-9 and TRBJ1-1; the match to TRBD1 covers 7 bases. The CDR3 here is CASSLPSRGLDTEAFF. DNA of the CDR3: TGTGCCAGCAGCTTACCGTCTAGGGGGCTCGACACTGAAGCTTTCTTT.